This T cell receptor beta chain was identified in a study of blood T cells in healthy people across ages. General observations from the study: When one million T cells were used, diversity estimates were thought to be underestimates.

As for this clonotype: Its specificity is not known.

The people who gave samples were healthy Caucasians from Russia, aged 6 to 90. Per sample, extraction of total RNA gave at least 5 micrograms in every case. Using a J-beta primer mix together with a sample-barcoded 5' primer, a second PCR was run for roughly 7 to 12 cycles. Each cDNA molecule received a tag from a template-switch adaptor that had 12 random nucleotides. TCRdb processed the 5' RACE reads anew with MiXCR; each CDR3 protein has one entry. The table records just over 800,000 distinct CDR3 sequences, 62% of them present only once. V was shortened by 11 bases and J by 7 bases, with 12 bases between the two germline ends. This CDR3 has 11 residues. The germline V gene has CDR1 ENHRY and CDR2 SYGVKD.

The clonotype comes from a man aged 25 to 40 in good health. The sample was blood. The chain is built from TRBV10-3 and TRBJ2-1; a weak D match, TRBD2 (5 bases). This CDR3 reads CAVTSLNEQFF. The CDR3 DNA follows: TGTGCCGTTACTAGTTTGAATGAGCAGTTCTTC.